The TCR beta chain described here comes from a study of T cell responses to AZD1222 COVID-19 vaccine. The CDR3 has 13 amino acids. The V end lost 2 bases, the J end lost 3 bases, and 7 bases lay between the germline ends. From germline, CDR1 is MNHEY and CDR2 SVGAGI. Method: immunoSEQ multiplex PCR; TCRdb's copy keeps in-frame clones and lacks some. The sample contains about 82,000 clones, roughly 88% of which appear only once. To note about this clone: Its cognate antigen is unknown.

Whole-study findings and limits: Just a handful of AZD1222 recipients tested seropositive at baseline. Close to half of all spike-specific TCRs reportedly target regions of the variants that are unmutated.

The V gene is TRBV6-5, the J gene TRBJ1-2, with D possibly TRBD1 on 5 matching bases. The TCR comes from an adult who received the AZD1222 COVID-19 vaccine. The specimen comprised peripheral blood, sampled 28 days after the second AZD1222 dose. The CDR3 nucleotides read TGTGCCAGCAGTTACATGGGGGACTATGGCTACACCTTC. It translates to CASSYMGDYGYTF.